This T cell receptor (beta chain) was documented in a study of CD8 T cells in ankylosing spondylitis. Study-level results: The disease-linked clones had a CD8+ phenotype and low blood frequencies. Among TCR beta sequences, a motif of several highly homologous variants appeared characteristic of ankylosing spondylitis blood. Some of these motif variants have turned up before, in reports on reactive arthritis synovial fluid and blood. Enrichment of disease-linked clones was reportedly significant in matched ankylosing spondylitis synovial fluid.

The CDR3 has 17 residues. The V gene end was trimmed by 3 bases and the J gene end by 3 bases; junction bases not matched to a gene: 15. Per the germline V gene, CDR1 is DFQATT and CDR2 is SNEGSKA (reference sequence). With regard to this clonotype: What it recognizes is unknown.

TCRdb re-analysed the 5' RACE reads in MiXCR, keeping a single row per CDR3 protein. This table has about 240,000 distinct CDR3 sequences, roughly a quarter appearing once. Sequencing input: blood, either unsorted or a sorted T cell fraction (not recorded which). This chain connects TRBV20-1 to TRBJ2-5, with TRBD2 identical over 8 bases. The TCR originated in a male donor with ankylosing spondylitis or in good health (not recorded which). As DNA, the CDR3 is TGCAGTGCTAGTGGTAGCGGGGCCGATTTAAAGGAAGAGACCCAGTACTTC. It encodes CSASGSGADLKEETQYF.